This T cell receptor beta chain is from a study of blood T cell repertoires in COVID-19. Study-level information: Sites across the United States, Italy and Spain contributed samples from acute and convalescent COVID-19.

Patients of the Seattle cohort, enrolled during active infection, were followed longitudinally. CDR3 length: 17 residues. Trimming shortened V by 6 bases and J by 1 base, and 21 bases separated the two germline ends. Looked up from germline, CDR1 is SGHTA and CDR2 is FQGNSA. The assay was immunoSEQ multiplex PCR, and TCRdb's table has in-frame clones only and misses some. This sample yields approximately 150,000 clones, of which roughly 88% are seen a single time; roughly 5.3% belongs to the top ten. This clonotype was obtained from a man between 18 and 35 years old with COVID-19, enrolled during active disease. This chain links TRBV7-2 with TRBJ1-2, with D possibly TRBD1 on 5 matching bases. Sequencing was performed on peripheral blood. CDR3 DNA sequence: TGTGCCAGCAGGTCGAGAGTGGGGGGAATGAATAACTATGGCTACACCTTC. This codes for CASRSRVGGMNNYGYTF. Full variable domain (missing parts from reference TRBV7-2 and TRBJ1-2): GAGVSQSPSNKVTEKGKDVELRCDPISGHTALYWYRQSLGQGLEFLIYFQGNSAPDKSGLPSDRFSAERTGGSVSTLTIQRTQQEDSAVYLCASRSRVGGMNNYGYTFGSGTRLTVV.